These T cell receptor beta chains were read from a single sample in a study of T-cell reconstitution after alpha-beta-depleted transplantation in children. TCRdb reprocessed the PCR reads via MiXCR and lists one record per CDR3 protein. The data contain around 230,000 distinct CDR3 sequences, around a sixth of them singletons. The sample was PBMCs, mostly from graft donor cells, taken 360 days after TCRalphabeta/CD19-depleted stem cell transplant. The receptors originated from a male patient between 2 and 15 years old who had a stem cell transplant for acute lymphoblastic leukemia, so the T cells may come from the graft donor. Both conserved end residues are part of each CDR3. Each record gives: J gene, D gene, V gene, clone size, CDR3 protein, CDR3 DNA. D genes are given only for firm matches. Clone size is given for some rows only: seen once, a few or many times, or a class if the clone is expanded.

J: TRBJ2-7
D: .
V: TRBV7-2
size: few
CDR3: CASSLAHSRAYEQYF
DNA: TGTGCCAGCAGCTTAGCGCATTCTCGAGCCTACGAGCAGTACTTC

J: TRBJ2-7
D: .
V: TRBV4-2
size: few
CDR3: CASSQGGPREQYF
DNA: TGTGCCAGCAGCCAAGGAGGTCCAAGGGAGCAGTACTTC

J: TRBJ2-7
D: TRBD1
V: TRBV11-2
size: few
CDR3: CASSSYLQGARSYEQYF
DNA: TGTGCCAGCAGCTCATACTTACAGGGGGCACGCTCCTACGAGCAGTACTTC

J: TRBJ1-2
D: .
V: TRBV30
size: .
CDR3: CAWNDYGYTF
DNA: TGTGCCTGGAATGACTATGGCTACACCTTC

J: TRBJ1-1
D: .
V: TRBV6-5
size: few
CDR3: CASSWDARGTEAFF
DNA: TGTGCCAGCAGTTGGGACGCTCGGGGGACTGAAGCTTTCTTT

J: TRBJ1-2
D: .
V: TRBV4-2
size: many
CDR3: CASSQEVQIVYF
DNA: TGTGCCAGCAGCCAAGAAGTACAGATTGTCTACTTC

J: TRBJ1-2
D: TRBD1
V: TRBV30
size: .
CDR3: CAWSVLGQGTF
DNA: TGTGCCTGGAGTGTACTCGGACAGGGGACCTTC

J: TRBJ2-3
D: .
V: TRBV5-1
size: few
CDR3: CASSLRGGATQYF
DNA: TGCGCCAGCAGCTTGAGAGGTGGAGCTACGCAGTATTTT

J: TRBJ2-3
D: TRBD1
V: TRBV15
size: few
CDR3: CATSGVDRALGYF
DNA: TGTGCCACCAGCGGCGTAGACAGGGCCTTGGGGTATTTT

J: TRBJ2-1
D: TRBD2
V: TRBV11-2
size: .
CDR3: CASSLDPSGGSLYNEQFF
DNA: TGTGCCAGCAGCTTAGACCCTAGCGGGGGATCCCTTTACAATGAGCAGTTCTTC

J: TRBJ2-1
D: TRBD2
V: TRBV19
size: many
CDR3: CASSSSGGPRSYNEQFF
DNA: TGTGCCAGTAGTTCTAGCGGGGGGCCACGATCGTACAATGAGCAGTTCTTC

J: TRBJ1-3
D: .
V: TRBV28
size: .
CDR3: CASSPGGMLPHF
DNA: TGTGCCAGCAGCCCCGGTGGCATGCTTCCCCATTTT

J: TRBJ2-3
D: .
V: TRBV7-9
size: few
CDR3: CASSLNPPRTDTQYF
DNA: TGTGCCAGCAGCTTAAATCCTCCACGCACAGATACGCAGTATTTT

J: TRBJ2-6
D: .
V: TRBV28
size: few
CDR3: CASSPTWGSGANVLTF
DNA: TGTGCCAGCAGTCCCACATGGGGGTCTGGGGCCAACGTCCTGACTTTC

J: TRBJ2-3
D: TRBD2
V: TRBV4-2
size: few
CDR3: CASSQESEGSGGPYTDTQYF
DNA: TGTGCCAGCAGCCAAGAATCGGAAGGTAGCGGGGGGCCTTACACAGATACGCAGTATTTT

J: TRBJ1-6
D: .
V: TRBV5-1
size: .
CDR3: CASSLGENSPLHF
DNA: TGCGCCAGCAGCTTGGGGGAGAATTCACCCCTCCACTTT

J: TRBJ2-3
D: TRBD2
V: TRBV4-1
size: few
CDR3: CASSQEGSGSADTQYF
DNA: TGCGCCAGCAGCCAAGAGGGTAGCGGGAGTGCAGATACGCAGTATTTT

J: TRBJ1-5
D: .
V: TRBV6-2/TRBV6-3
size: few
CDR3: CASSYYSNQPQHF
DNA: TGTGCCAGCAGTTACTATAGCAATCAGCCCCAGCATTTT

J: TRBJ2-7
D: TRBD1
V: TRBV12-3/TRBV12-4
size: many
CDR3: CASSLLLKDRGLMGLYF
DNA: TGTGCCAGCAGTTTACTGCTCAAGGACAGGGGATTGATGGGTCTGTACTTC

J: TRBJ1-1
D: .
V: TRBV18
size: many
CDR3: CASSPGVMNTEAFF
DNA: TGTGCCAGCTCACCAGGGGTTATGAACACTGAAGCTTTCTTT

J: TRBJ2-1
D: .
V: TRBV6-2/TRBV6-3
size: few
CDR3: CASSSLNSEGNEQFF
DNA: TGTGCCAGCAGTTCCCTGAACTCCGAGGGTAATGAGCAGTTCTTC

J: TRBJ1-5
D: .
V: TRBV12-3/TRBV12-4
size: few
CDR3: CASSLTQGLGSNQPQHF
DNA: TGTGCCAGCAGTTTAACCCAGGGGTTGGGTAGCAATCAGCCCCAGCATTTT

J: TRBJ2-1
D: .
V: TRBV4-3
size: few
CDR3: CASSQVGRPHNEQFF
DNA: TGCGCCAGCAGCCAAGTGGGGCGGCCCCACAATGAGCAGTTCTTC

J: TRBJ1-1
D: .
V: TRBV5-1
size: few
CDR3: CASSLSGGNEAFF
DNA: TGCGCCAGCAGCTTGTCCGGAGGCAATGAAGCTTTCTTT

J: TRBJ2-7
D: .
V: TRBV27
size: .
CDR3: CASSSPPVEGAGSYEQYF
DNA: TGTGCCAGCAGTTCCCCACCGGTGGAGGGGGCGGGGTCCTACGAGCAGTACTTC

J: TRBJ2-1
D: TRBD1
V: TRBV27
size: .
CDR3: CASSFRGLGNEQFF
DNA: TGTGCCAGCAGTTTTAGGGGGCTAGGGAATGAGCAGTTCTTC

J: TRBJ2-5
D: .
V: TRBV7-9
size: .
CDR3: CASSLARVRETQYF
DNA: TGTGCCAGCAGCTTAGCTAGGGTTCGTGAGACCCAGTACTTC

J: TRBJ2-1
D: .
V: TRBV9
size: few
CDR3: CASSVAQDPYNEQFF
DNA: TGTGCCAGCAGCGTAGCGCAGGACCCCTACAATGAGCAGTTCTTC

J: TRBJ2-1
D: .
V: TRBV4-2
size: few
CDR3: CASSQHRVRTYNEQFF
DNA: TGTGCCAGCAGCCAGCACAGGGTAAGAACCTACAATGAGCAGTTCTTC

J: TRBJ1-2
D: .
V: TRBV27
size: few
CDR3: CASSLSRQGLNGYTF
DNA: TGTGCCAGCAGTTTATCTCGCCAGGGATTAAATGGCTACACCTTC

J: TRBJ2-7
D: .
V: TRBV20-1
size: .
CDR3: CSASWGLAAEQYF
DNA: TGCAGTGCTTCTTGGGGGCTGGCGGCCGAGCAGTACTTC

J: TRBJ2-1
D: TRBD2
V: TRBV7-6
size: .
CDR3: CASSLEASGGADNEQFF
DNA: TGTGCCAGCAGCTTAGAGGCTAGCGGGGGGGCGGACAATGAGCAGTTCTTC

J: TRBJ1-1
D: .
V: TRBV6-1
size: many
CDR3: CASRPGTPPAEAFF
DNA: TGTGCCAGCAGACCCGGGACACCTCCCGCTGAAGCTTTCTTT

J: TRBJ2-7
D: .
V: TRBV4-3
size: few
CDR3: CASSQTGNPYEQYF
DNA: TGCGCCAGCAGCCAAACCGGGAACCCCTACGAGCAGTACTTC

J: TRBJ1-5
D: TRBD1
V: TRBV6-2/TRBV6-3
size: few
CDR3: CASRGTGGGEGNQPQHF
DNA: TGTGCCAGCAGGGGGACAGGGGGCGGTGAAGGCAATCAGCCCCAGCATTTT

J: TRBJ1-2
D: .
V: TRBV19
size: few
CDR3: CASSIGTDLYGYTF
DNA: TGTGCCAGTAGTATCGGGACGGACCTCTATGGCTACACCTTC

J: TRBJ1-4
D: .
V: TRBV7-8
size: few
CDR3: CASSSPPRVGPLSEKLFF
DNA: TGTGCCAGCAGCTCCCCGCCCAGGGTTGGGCCTCTTAGTGAAAAACTGTTTTTT

J: TRBJ2-5
D: .
V: TRBV30
size: .
CDR3: CAWRRVRRAGETQYF
DNA: TGTGCCTGGAGGCGGGTGCGGAGGGCTGGGGAGACCCAGTACTTC

J: TRBJ2-1
D: .
V: TRBV12-3/TRBV12-4
size: .
CDR3: CACGYGGSNEQFF
DNA: TGTGCCTGTGGCTACGGGGGTTCCAATGAGCAGTTCTTC

J: TRBJ2-7
D: .
V: TRBV6-2/TRBV6-3
size: few
CDR3: CATSFFGPGSTGQYF
DNA: TGTGCCACAAGTTTCTTCGGCCCCGGGTCCACCGGGCAGTACTTC

J: TRBJ1-5
D: .
V: TRBV4-3
size: .
CDR3: CASSQGRSANQPQHF
DNA: TGCGCCAGCAGCCAAGGTCGCAGTGCCAATCAGCCCCAGCATTTT

J: TRBJ2-5
D: TRBD2
V: TRBV12-3/TRBV12-4
size: few
CDR3: CASRVAGQETQYF
DNA: TGTGCCAGCAGGGTAGCGGGTCAAGAGACCCAGTACTTC

J: TRBJ1-4
D: TRBD1
V: TRBV2
size: few
CDR3: CASRGTGLFF
DNA: TGTGCCAGCCGAGGGACAGGGCTGTTTTTT

J: TRBJ2-4
D: .
V: TRBV29-1
size: .
CDR3: CSVVQGGNIQYF
DNA: TGCAGCGTTGTCCAGGGCGGAAACATTCAGTACTTC

J: TRBJ2-7
D: TRBD1
V: TRBV5-5
size: .
CDR3: CASGTDRVRNEQYF
DNA: TGTGCCAGCGGGACGGACAGGGTGAGAAACGAGCAGTACTTC

J: TRBJ2-7
D: .
V: TRBV20-1
size: few
CDR3: CSALSDYLSSYEQYF
DNA: TGCAGTGCTCTCTCGGACTACCTTAGCTCCTACGAGCAGTACTTC

J: TRBJ2-3
D: TRBD2
V: TRBV6-1
size: .
CDR3: CASSQWGSGEGSDTQYF
DNA: TGTGCCAGCAGCCAGTGGGGTAGCGGGGAAGGGTCAGATACGCAGTATTTT

J: TRBJ1-3
D: TRBD1
V: TRBV10-3
size: .
CDR3: CDISGGWTGAISGNTIYF
DNA: TGTGACATCAGTGGAGGGTGGACAGGGGCGATCTCTGGAAACACCATATATTTT

J: TRBJ2-5
D: TRBD2
V: TRBV7-9
size: .
CDR3: CASSFLAGQETQYF
DNA: TGTGCCAGCAGCTTTTTAGCGGGGCAAGAGACCCAGTACTTC

J: TRBJ1-5
D: .
V: TRBV28
size: few
CDR3: CASSYGGNQPQHF
DNA: TGTGCCAGCAGTTACGGGGGCAATCAGCCCCAGCATTTT

J: TRBJ2-1
D: .
V: TRBV12-3/TRBV12-4
size: .
CDR3: CASSFGKPVGNEQFF
DNA: TGTGCCAGCAGTTTCGGGAAGCCGGTCGGCAATGAGCAGTTCTTC

J: TRBJ1-5
D: .
V: TRBV7-2
size: few
CDR3: CASSPPDSNQPQHF
DNA: TGTGCCAGCAGCCCCCCGGACAGTAATCAGCCCCAGCATTTT

J: TRBJ1-2
D: TRBD1
V: TRBV29-1
size: few
CDR3: CSVGPGTGGYTF
DNA: TGCAGCGTTGGTCCGGGGACAGGAGGCTACACCTTC

J: TRBJ2-7
D: TRBD2
V: TRBV2
size: .
CDR3: CASLAAGDNSYEQYF
DNA: TGTGCCAGCTTAGCAGCGGGGGATAACTCCTACGAGCAGTACTTC

J: TRBJ2-3
D: .
V: TRBV3-1
size: .
CDR3: CASSQARRTSTDTQYF
DNA: TGTGCCAGCAGCCAGGCGCGCAGAACTAGCACAGATACGCAGTATTTT

J: TRBJ2-2
D: TRBD2
V: TRBV3-1
size: few
CDR3: CASSHYGGAYTGELFF
DNA: TGTGCCAGCAGCCACTACGGGGGGGCCTACACCGGGGAGCTGTTTTTT

J: TRBJ2-7
D: .
V: TRBV5-1
size: many
CDR3: CASSLRDTYEQYF
DNA: TGCGCCAGCAGCTTACGCGACACCTACGAGCAGTACTTC

J: TRBJ1-5
D: TRBD1
V: TRBV5-6
size: .
CDR3: CASSLSGDSYSNQPQHF
DNA: TGTGCCAGCAGCTTGAGTGGGGACAGTTATAGCAATCAGCCCCAGCATTTT